This T cell receptor (beta chain) is from a study of OX40 agonist ivuxolimab in advanced cancers. The V and J ends lost 4 bases and 5 bases respectively, with 14 bases between them. The germline V gene has CDR1 MNHNS and CDR2 SASEGT. The CDR3 length is 14 residues. The assay was immunoSEQ multiplex PCR, and TCRdb's table has in-frame clones only and misses some. The data show more than 80,000 clones, more than 80% seen once. V usage is TRBV6-1 and J usage is TRBJ1-1; D is unclear. The material sequenced was CD4+ or CD8+ T cells sorted from blood, taken in a trial of the OX40 agonist ivuxolimab. The receptor comes from an adult with an advanced solid tumor such as melanoma, head and neck, liver or kidney cancer. CDR3 in amino acids: CASSGILGGTEAFF. Here the CDR3 DNA reads TGTGCCAGCAGTGGCATTCTGGGCGGGACTGAAGCTTTCTTT.